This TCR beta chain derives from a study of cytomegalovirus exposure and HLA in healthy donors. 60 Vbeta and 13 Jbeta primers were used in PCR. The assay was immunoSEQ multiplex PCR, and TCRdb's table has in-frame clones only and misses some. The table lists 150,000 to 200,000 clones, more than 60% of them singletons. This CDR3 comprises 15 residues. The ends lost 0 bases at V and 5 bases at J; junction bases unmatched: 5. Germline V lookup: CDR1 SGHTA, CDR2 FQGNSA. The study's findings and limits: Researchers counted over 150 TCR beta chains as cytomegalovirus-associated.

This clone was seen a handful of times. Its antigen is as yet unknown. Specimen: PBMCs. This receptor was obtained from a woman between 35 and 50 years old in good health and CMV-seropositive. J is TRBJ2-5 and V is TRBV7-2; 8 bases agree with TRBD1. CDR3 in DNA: TGTGCCAGCAGCTTAGCTGCAGGGGGCAGGGAGACCCAGTACTTC. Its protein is CASSLAAGGRETQYF.